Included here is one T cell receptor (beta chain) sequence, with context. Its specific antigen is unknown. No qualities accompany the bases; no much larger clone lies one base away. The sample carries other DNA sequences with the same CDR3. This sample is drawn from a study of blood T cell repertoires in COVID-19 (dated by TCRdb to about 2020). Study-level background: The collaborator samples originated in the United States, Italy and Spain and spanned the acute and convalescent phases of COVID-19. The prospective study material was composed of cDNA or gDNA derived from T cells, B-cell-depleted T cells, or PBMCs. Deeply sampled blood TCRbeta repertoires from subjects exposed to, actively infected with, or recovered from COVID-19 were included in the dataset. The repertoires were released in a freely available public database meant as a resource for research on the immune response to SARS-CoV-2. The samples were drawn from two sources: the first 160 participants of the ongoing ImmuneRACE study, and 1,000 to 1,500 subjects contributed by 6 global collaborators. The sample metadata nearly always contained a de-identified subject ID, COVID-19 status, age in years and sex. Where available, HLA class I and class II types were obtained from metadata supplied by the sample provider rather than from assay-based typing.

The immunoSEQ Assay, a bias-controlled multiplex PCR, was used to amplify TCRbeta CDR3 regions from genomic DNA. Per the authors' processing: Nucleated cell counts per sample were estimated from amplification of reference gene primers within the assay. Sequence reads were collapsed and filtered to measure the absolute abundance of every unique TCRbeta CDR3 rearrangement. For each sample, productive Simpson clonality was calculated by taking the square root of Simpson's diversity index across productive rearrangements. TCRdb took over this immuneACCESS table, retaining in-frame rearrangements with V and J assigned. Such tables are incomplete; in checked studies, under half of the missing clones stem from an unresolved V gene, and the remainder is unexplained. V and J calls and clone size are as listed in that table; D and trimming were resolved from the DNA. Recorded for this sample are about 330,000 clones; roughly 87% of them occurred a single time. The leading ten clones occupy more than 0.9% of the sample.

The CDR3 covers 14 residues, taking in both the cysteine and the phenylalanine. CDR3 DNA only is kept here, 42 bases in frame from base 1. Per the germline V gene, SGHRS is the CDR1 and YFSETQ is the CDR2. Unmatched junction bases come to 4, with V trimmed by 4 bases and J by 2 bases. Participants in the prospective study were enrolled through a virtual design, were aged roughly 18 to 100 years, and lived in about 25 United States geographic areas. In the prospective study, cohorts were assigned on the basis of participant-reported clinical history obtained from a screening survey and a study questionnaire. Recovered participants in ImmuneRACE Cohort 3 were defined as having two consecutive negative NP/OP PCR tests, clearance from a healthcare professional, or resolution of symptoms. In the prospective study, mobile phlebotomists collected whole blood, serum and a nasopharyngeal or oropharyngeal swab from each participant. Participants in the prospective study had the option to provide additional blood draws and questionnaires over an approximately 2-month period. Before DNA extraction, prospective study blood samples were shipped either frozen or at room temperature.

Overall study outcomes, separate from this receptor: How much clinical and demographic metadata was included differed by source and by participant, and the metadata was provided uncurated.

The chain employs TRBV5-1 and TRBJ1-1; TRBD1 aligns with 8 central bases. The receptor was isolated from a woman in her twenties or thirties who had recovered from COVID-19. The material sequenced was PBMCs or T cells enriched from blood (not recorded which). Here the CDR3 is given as CASSETGANTEAFF. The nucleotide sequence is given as TGCGCCAGCAGCGAGACAGGGGCTAACACTGAAGCTTTCTTT.